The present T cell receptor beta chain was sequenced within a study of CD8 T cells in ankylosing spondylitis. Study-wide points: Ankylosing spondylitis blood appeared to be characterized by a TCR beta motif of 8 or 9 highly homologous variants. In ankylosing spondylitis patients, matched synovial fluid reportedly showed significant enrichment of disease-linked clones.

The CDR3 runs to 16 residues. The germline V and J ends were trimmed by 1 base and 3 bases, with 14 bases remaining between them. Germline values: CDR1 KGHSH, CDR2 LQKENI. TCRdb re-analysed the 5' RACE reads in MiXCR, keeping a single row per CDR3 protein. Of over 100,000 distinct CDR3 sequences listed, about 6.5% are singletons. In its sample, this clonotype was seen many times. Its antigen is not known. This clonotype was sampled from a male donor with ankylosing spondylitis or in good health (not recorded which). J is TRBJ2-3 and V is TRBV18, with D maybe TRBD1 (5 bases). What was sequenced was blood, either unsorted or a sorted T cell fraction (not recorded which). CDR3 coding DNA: TGTGCCAGCTCACCACAGCCTGGACACCTAACAGATACGCAGTATTTT. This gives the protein CASSPQPGHLTDTQYF.